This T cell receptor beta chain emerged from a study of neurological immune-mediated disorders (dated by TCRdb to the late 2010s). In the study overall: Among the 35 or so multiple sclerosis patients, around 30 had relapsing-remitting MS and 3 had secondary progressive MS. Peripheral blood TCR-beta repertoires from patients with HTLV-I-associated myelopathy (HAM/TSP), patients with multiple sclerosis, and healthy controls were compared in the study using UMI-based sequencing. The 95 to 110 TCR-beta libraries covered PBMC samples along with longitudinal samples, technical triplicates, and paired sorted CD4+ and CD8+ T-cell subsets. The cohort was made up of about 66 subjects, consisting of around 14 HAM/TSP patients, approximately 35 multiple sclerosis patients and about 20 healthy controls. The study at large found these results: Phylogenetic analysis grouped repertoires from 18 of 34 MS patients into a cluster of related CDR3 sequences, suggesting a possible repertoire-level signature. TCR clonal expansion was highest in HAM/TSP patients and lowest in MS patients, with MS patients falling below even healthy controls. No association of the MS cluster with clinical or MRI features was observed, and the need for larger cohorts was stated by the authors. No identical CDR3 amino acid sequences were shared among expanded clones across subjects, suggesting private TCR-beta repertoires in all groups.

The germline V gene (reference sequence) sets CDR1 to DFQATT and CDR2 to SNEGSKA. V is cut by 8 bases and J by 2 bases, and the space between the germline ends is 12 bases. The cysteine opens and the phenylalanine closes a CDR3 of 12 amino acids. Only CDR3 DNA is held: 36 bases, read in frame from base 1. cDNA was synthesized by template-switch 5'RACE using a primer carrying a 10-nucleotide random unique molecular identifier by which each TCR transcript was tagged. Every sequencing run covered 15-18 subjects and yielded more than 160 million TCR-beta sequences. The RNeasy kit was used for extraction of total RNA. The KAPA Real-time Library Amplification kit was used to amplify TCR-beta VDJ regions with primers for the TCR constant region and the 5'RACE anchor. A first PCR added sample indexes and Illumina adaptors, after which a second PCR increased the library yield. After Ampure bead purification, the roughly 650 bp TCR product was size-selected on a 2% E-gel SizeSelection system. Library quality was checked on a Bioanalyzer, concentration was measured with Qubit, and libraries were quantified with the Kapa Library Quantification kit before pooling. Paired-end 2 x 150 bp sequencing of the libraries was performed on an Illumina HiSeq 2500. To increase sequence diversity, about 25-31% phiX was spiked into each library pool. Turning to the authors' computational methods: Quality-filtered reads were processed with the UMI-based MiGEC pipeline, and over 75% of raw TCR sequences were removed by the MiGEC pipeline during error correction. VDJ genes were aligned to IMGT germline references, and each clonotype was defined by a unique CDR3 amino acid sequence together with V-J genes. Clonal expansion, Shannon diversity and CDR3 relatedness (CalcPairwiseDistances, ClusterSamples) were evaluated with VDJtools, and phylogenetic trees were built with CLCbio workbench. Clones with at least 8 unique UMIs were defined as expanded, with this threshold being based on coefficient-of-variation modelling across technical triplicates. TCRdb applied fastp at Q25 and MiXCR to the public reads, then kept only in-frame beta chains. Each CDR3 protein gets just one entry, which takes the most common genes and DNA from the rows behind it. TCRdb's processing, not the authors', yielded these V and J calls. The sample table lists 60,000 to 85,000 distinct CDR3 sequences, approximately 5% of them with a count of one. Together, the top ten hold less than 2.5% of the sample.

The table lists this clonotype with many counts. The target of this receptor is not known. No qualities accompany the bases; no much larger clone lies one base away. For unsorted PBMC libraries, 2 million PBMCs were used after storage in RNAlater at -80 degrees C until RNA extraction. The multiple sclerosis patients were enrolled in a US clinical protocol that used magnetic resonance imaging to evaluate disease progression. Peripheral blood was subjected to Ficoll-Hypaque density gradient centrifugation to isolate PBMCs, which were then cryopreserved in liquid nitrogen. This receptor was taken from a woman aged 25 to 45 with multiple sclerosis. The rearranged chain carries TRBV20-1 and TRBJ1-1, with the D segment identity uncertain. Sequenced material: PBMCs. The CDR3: CSTPNGNTEAFF. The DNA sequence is TGCAGTACCCCGAATGGCAACACTGAAGCTTTCTTT.